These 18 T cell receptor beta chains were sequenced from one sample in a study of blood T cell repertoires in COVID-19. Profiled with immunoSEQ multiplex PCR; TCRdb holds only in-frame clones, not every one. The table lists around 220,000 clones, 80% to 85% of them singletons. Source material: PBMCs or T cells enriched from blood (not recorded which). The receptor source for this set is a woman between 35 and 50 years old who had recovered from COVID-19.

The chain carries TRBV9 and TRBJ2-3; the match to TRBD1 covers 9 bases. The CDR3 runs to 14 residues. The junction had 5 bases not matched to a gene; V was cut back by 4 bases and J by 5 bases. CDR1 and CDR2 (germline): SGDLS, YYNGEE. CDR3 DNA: TGTGCCAGCAGCTGGAGACAGGGGGGAGATACGCAGTATTTT. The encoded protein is CASSWRQGGDTQYF.

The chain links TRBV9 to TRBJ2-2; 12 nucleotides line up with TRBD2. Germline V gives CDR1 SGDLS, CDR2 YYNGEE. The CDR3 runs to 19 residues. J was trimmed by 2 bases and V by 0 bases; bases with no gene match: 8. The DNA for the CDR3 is TGTGCCAGCAGCGTAGCTTGGCTAGCGGGAGGGATAAACACCGGGGAGCTGTTTTTT. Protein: CASSVAWLAGGINTGELFF.

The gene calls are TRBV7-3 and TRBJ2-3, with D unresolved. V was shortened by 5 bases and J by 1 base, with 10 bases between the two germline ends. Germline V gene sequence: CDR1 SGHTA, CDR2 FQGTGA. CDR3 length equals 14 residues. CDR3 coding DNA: TGTGCCAGCAGCCCCCTTTCGGGCACAGATACGCAGTATTTT. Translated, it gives CASSPLSGTDTQYF. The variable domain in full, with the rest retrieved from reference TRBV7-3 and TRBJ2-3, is GAGVSQTPSNKVTEKGKYVELRCDPISGHTALYWYRQSLGQGPEFLIYFQGTGAADDSGLPNDRFFAVRPEGSVSTLKIQRTERGDSAVYLCASSPLSGTDTQYFGPGTRLTVL.

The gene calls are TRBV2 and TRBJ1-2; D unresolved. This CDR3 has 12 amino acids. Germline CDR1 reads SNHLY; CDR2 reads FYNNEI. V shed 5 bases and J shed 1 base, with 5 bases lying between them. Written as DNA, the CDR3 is TGTGCCAGCAGTCAGAATAACTATGGCTACACCTTC. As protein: CASSQNNYGYTF.

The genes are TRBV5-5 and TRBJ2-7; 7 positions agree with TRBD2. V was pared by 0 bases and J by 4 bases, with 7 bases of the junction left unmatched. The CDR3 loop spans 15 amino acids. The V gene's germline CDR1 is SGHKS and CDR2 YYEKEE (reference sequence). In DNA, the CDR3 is TGTGCCAGCAGCTTGGTGCGGGAGACGGGGTACGAGCAGTACGTC. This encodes CASSLVRETGYEQYV.

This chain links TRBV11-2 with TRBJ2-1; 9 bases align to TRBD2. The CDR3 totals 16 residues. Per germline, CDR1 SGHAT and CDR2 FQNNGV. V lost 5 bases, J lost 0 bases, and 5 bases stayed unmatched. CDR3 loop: CASSKTSGSSYNEQFF. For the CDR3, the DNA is TGTGCCAGCAGCAAGACTAGCGGTAGCTCCTACAATGAGCAGTTCTTC.

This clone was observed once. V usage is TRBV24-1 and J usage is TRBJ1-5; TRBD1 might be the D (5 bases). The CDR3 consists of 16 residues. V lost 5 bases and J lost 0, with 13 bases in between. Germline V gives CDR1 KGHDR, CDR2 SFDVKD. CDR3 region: CATSVPRQHSNQPQHF. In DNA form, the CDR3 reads TGTGCCACCAGTGTTCCGCGACAGCATAGCAATCAGCCCCAGCATTTT.

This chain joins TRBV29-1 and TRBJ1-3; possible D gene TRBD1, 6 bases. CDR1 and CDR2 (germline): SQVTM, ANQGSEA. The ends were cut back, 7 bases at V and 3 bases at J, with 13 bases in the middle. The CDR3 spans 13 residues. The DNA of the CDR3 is TGCAGCGGACTTTTACAGGGTGGAAACACCATATATTTT. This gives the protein CSGLLQGGNTIYF.

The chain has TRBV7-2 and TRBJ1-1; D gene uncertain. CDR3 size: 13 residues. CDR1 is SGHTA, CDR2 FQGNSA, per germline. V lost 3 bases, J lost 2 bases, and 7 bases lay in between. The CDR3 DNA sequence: TGTGCCAGCAGCTTTGGACTTAACACTGAAGCTTTCTTT. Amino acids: CASSFGLNTEAFF.

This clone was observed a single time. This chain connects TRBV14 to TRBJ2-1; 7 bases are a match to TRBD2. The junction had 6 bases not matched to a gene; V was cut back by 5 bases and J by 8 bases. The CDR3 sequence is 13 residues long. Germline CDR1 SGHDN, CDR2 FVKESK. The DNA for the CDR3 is TGTGCCAGCAGCGGTTCTAGCGGTGATGAGCAGTTCTTC. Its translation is CASSGSSGDEQFF.

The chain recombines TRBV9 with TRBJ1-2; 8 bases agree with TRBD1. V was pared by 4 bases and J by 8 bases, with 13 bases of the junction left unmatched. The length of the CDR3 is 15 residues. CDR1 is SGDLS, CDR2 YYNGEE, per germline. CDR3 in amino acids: CASSSQAGGPYGYTF. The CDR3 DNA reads TGTGCCAGCAGCTCCCAAGCAGGGGGCCCCTACGGCTACACCTTC.

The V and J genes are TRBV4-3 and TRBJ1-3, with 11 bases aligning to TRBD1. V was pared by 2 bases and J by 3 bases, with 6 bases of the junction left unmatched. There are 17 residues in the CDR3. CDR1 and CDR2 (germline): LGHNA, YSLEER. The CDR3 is CASSQYRDRGYGNTIYF. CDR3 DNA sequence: TGCGCCAGCAGCCAATACCGGGACAGGGGGTATGGAAACACCATATATTTT.

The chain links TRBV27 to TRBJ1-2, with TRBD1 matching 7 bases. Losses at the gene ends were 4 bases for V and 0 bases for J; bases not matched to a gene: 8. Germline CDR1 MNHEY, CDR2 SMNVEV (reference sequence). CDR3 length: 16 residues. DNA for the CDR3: TGTGCCAGCAGTTCCCCTTCGACAGGGTCTAACTATGGCTACACCTTC. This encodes CASSSPSTGSNYGYTF.

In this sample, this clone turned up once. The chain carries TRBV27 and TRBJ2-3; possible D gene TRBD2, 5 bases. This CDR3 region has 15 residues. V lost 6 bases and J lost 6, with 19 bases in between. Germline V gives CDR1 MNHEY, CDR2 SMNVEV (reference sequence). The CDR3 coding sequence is TGTGCCAGCAGCTCGAGGGTTCTCCCCCCGGATACGCAGTATTTT. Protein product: CASSSRVLPPDTQYF.

CDR3 DNA: TGTGCCAGCAGCAAAGACAGGCCGAACACCGGGGAGCTGTTTTTT. Its translation is CASSKDRPNTGELFF. The V call is TRBV27, the J call TRBJ2-2; a weak D match, TRBD1 (6 bases). Germline loops: CDR1 MNHEY, CDR2 SMNVEV (reference sequence). The CDR3 sequence is 15 residues long. V was trimmed by 6 bases and J by 0 bases, leaving 11 bases between them.

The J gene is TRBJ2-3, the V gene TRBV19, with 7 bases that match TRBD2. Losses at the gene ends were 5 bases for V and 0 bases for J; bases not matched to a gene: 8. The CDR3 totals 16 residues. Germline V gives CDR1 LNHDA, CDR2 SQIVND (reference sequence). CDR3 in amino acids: CASSSRTRASTDTQYF. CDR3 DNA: TGTGCCAGTAGTTCTAGGACTAGAGCTAGCACAGATACGCAGTATTTT.

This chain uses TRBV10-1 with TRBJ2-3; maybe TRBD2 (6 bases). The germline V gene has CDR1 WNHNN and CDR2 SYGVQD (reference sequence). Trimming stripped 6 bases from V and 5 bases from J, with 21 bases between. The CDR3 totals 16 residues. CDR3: CASRGPGSSAEDTQYF. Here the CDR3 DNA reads TGCGCCAGCAGGGGACCCGGGAGTTCGGCAGAAGATACGCAGTATTTT.

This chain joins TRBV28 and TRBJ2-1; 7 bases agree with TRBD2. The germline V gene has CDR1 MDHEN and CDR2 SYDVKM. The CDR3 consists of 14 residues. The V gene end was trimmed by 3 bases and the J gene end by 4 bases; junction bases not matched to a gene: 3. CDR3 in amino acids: CASSFNGRYNEQFF. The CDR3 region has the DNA TGTGCCAGCAGTTTCAACGGGAGGTACAATGAGCAGTTCTTC.